This T cell receptor beta chain emerged from a study of T cell responses to AZD1222 COVID-19 vaccine. Turning to the study itself: Researchers grouped second doses given at about 4 or about 12 weeks into one pool.

As concerns this clone: Its matching antigen is unknown.

The data were produced by immunoSEQ multiplex PCR, yet TCRdb's version contains in-frame clones alone and is incomplete. In the table there are over 120,000 clones, 92% of which are singletons. V was clipped by 0 bases and J by 8 bases; unmatched bases: 3. This CDR3 spans 13 amino acids. Germline-derived CDR1 and CDR2 are SGHNT and YYREEE (reference sequence). Points from the study as a whole: Clonal diversity was possibly underestimated, and white British individuals and females predominated among donors. Repertoires were obtained only post-peak T cell response.

The sequence was obtained from an adult in good health. This chain uses TRBV5-4 with TRBJ1-1; 8 bases line up with TRBD1. The sample consisted of peripheral blood, taken on day 0 of AZD1222 vaccination. The CDR3 nucleotides are TGTGCCAGCAGCTTGGGGGGGACAGGCGAAGCTTTCTTT. It encodes CASSLGGTGEAFF.